This entry lists 8 T cell receptor beta chains sequenced from one sample in a study of blood T cell repertoires in COVID-19 (dated by TCRdb to 2019 to 2021). The method behind the library was the immunoSEQ multiplex PCR assay. TCRdb took this table from immuneACCESS and kept in-frame rearrangements with V and J called. Such tables lack part of the clones; where checked against another copy, unresolved V genes explain under half of the gap, and the rest is unexplained. Counted in this sample were 300,000 or so clones; 85% to 90% of them appeared once. In total, the top ten clones hold roughly 3.9% of the sample. Sequencing used peripheral blood. The receptors here all came from a woman between 35 and 50 years old with acute or convalescent COVID-19.

V gene TRBV10-1 combines with J gene TRBJ2-3; the match to TRBD2 covers 7 bases. The length of the CDR3 is 14 residues. CDR1 and CDR2 (germline): WNHNN, SYGVQD (reference sequence). The junction had 1 base not matched to a gene; V was cut back by 2 bases and J by 2 bases. CDR3 protein: CASSEGGDTDTQYF. The CDR3 nucleotides are TGCGCCAGCAGTGAGGGGGGGGACACAGATACGCAGTATTTT.

The chain uses TRBV6-6 and TRBJ1-5, with 8 bases fitting TRBD1. Trimming cost V 2 bases and J 5 bases; bases outside gene matches: 5. The CDR3 is made up of 15 amino acids. Looked up from germline, CDR1 is MNHNY and CDR2 is SVGAGI (reference sequence). The CDR3 reads CASSYPPDRDQPQHF. Written as DNA, the CDR3 is TGTGCCAGCAGTTACCCCCCGGACAGGGATCAGCCCCAGCATTTT.

This clone has a single count. The chain uses TRBV18 and TRBJ2-3; D is unresolved. The germline V gene encodes CDR1 KGHSH and CDR2 LQKENI. This CDR3 comprises 19 residues. V lost 3 bases and J lost 0, with 22 bases in between. The CDR3 region is CASSPIYLFTPPSTDTQYF. The CDR3 bases are TGTGCCAGCTCACCGATTTATCTGTTTACACCCCCTAGCACAGATACGCAGTATTTT. Using reference TRBV18 and TRBJ2-3 for the parts outside the CDR3, the full variable domain is NAGVMQNPRHLVRRRGQEARLRCSPMKGHSHVYWYRQLPEEGLKFMVYLQKENIIDESGMPKERFSAEFPKEGPSILRIQQVVRGDSAAYFCASSPIYLFTPPSTDTQYFGPGTRLTVL.

The chain couples TRBV10-3 to TRBJ1-2, with TRBD1 identical over 7 bases. This CDR3 region has 15 residues. Unmatched junction bases numbered 7, after V lost 2 bases and J lost 4 bases. CDR1 is ENHRY, CDR2 SYGVKD, per germline. DNA of the CDR3: TGTGCCATCAGTGAGGGGACAGCCCCTTTCTATGGCTACACCTTC. Its protein product is CAISEGTAPFYGYTF.

The chain couples TRBV5-4 to TRBJ1-6; a weak D match, TRBD1 (6 bases). The CDR3 is 17 residues long. Germline values: CDR1 SGHNT, CDR2 YYREEE (reference sequence). Trimming shortened V by 2 bases and J by 7 bases, and 19 bases separated the two germline ends. In nucleotides, the CDR3 is TGTGCCAGCAGCTTAGGACGTGCAGGGGATCGGAATTCACCCCTCCACTTT. Encoded protein: CASSLGRAGDRNSPLHF. The full variable domain, completed using reference TRBV5-4 and TRBJ1-6, is ETGVTQSPTHLIKTRGQQVTLRCSSQSGHNTVSWYQQALGQGPQFIFQYYREEENGRGNFPPRFSGLQFPNYSSELNVNALELDDSALYLCASSLGRAGDRNSPLHFGNGTRLTVT.

To note about this clone: This same CDR3 is encoded by further DNA sequences in the sample. The CDR3 sequence is CASSPGLGTDTQYF. CDR3 sequence (DNA): TGTGCCAGCTCACCGGGACTAGGGACAGATACGCAGTATTTT. This chain joins TRBV18 and TRBJ2-3; 8 bases agree with TRBD2. Germline V lookup: CDR1 KGHSH, CDR2 LQKENI. The V segment lost 3 bases and the J segment 3 bases; nucleotides outside the gene matches: 2. This CDR3 has 14 residues.

This clone was detected only once. The V and J genes are TRBV3-1 (or the pseudogene TRBV3-2) and TRBJ2-3; D is uncertain. Trimming cost V 2 bases and J 6 bases, with 6 bases left between them. CDR3 size: 12 residues. CDR1 and CDR2 (germline): LGHDT, YNNKEL (reference sequence). Written as DNA, the CDR3 is TGTGCCAGCAGCCAATTTGCGGATACGCAGTATTTT. Translating gives CASSQFADTQYF.

The chain uses TRBV2 and TRBJ1-5, with D possibly TRBD1 on 6 matching bases. V was clipped by 6 bases and J by 1 base, with 16 bases between them. CDR1 and CDR2 (germline): SNHLY, FYNNEI. This CDR3 contains 16 residues. CDR3 region: CASRDHRDSSNQPQHF. In DNA form, the CDR3 reads TGTGCCAGCAGAGACCACAGGGATTCGAGCAATCAGCCCCAGCATTTT. Filled out from reference TRBV2 and TRBJ1-5, the complete variable domain reads EPEVTQTPSHQVTQMGQEVILRCVPISNHLYFYWYRQILGQKVEFLVSFYNNEISEKSEIFDDQFSVERPDGSNFTLKIRSTKLEDSAMYFCASRDHRDSSNQPQHFGDGTRLSIL.